The source of this T cell receptor beta chain is a study of cytomegalovirus exposure and HLA in healthy donors. About the study: In a later analysis, the roughly 120 validation repertoires were reported to have used the same platform as the roughly 600 first-cohort repertoires.

The protocol was immunoSEQ multiplex PCR, while the TCRdb copy is restricted to in-frame clones and leaves out a portion. Of 130,000 to 150,000 clones listed, roughly 90% are singletons. The donors were part of the validation cohort, which consisted of more than 90 subjects and was separate from the first cohort of under 750 subjects. The V end lost 6 bases, the J end lost 5 bases, and 11 bases lay between the germline ends. There are 12 residues in the CDR3. CDR1 is SGHAT, CDR2 FQNNGV, per germline. This rearrangement joins TRBV11-2 to TRBJ2-7, with D perhaps TRBD2 (6 bases). This clonotype was sampled from a man between 18 and 29 years old in good health and CMV-seropositive. The sample was PBMCs. CDR3 protein: CASSSWGDEQYF. CDR3 DNA sequence: TGTGCCAGCAGTTCCTGGGGGGACGAGCAGTACTTC.